This section outlines one T cell receptor (beta chain) sequence together with its context. Its antigen is not known. The data were obtained in a study of circulating CD8 cells and anti-PD-1 response in melanoma. Study observations and caveats: PD-1 and DPOS subsets showed similar, higher clonality than DNEG. Experiments were generally run without replicates.

There are 19 residues in the CDR3. Live CD3+CD8+TCRalphabeta+ cells were sorted into four subsets by PD-1 and/or TIGIT. TCR libraries were prepared from roughly 15 ng of total RNA with the QIAseq Immune Repertoire TCR panel. TCRdb reprocessed the reads via MiXCR and lists one record per CDR3 protein. The table has about 250 distinct CDR3 sequences, around 9.1% seen once. V usage is TRBV21-1 and J usage is TRBJ2-2; the D call TRBD2 from the table was never checked on the DNA. TRBV21-1 is deemed a pseudogene. Sample: CD8+ T cells from PBMCs, taken at baseline or after one month of anti-PD-1 therapy (not recorded which). The receptor was derived from a human donor with melanoma. CDR3 protein: CASSKGFLAGGPRTGELFF. As DNA, the CDR3 is TGTGCCAGCAGCAAAGGCTTTCTAGCGGGGGGCCCCCGCACCGGGGAGCTGTTTTTT.